This TCR beta chain was found in a study of blood T cells in healthy people across ages. This CDR3 contains 15 residues. Germline CDR1 and CDR2: SGHRS and YFSETQ. V gave up 4 bases and J gave up 5 bases, with 13 bases separating them. As concerns this clonotype: Its specificity is unknown.

Overall study results and limits: The study found more naive CD4+ cells and higher diversity in long-lived than aged donors. It was found that TCR beta diversity correlated strongly with the percentage of naive T cells.

A second about 7 to 12 cycle PCR used barcoded and J-beta primers. Tags on each cDNA molecule came from a template-switch adaptor with 12 random nucleotides. From the 5' RACE reads, TCRdb called clonotypes with MiXCR, one entry per CDR3 protein. This sample carries around 870,000 distinct CDR3 sequences, around 30% of them seen once, and the ten largest clones take around 16%. This receptor was identified in a woman of 80 years or more in good health. Sequenced: blood. The chain carries TRBV5-1 and TRBJ1-6; no clear D. This CDR3 is CASSLVPQDNSPLHF. CDR3 DNA sequence: TGCGCCAGCAGCCTCGTCCCCCAGGATAATTCACCCCTCCACTTT.